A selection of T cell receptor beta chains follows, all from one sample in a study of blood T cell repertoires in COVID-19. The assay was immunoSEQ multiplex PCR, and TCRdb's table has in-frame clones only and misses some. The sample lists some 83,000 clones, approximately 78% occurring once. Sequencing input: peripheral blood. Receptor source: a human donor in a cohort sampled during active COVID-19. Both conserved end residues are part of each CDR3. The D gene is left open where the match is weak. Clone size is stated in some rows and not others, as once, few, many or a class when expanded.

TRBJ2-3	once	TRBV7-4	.	TGTGCCAGCAGCTTCCTGAGGACAGTAAGCACAGATACGCAGTATTTT	CASSFLRTVSTDTQYF
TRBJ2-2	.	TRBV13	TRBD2	TGTGCCAGCAGCCGACCCGGACTAGCCGCCGGGGAGCTGTTTTTT	CASSRPGLAAGELFF
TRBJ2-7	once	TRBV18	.	TGTGCCAGCTCACCACAGGACAGCTCCTACGAGCAGTACTTC	CASSPQDSSYEQYF
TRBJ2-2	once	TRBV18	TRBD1	TGTGCCAGCTCACCGGGGACAGGACTAAACACCGGGGAGCTGTTTTTT	CASSPGTGLNTGELFF
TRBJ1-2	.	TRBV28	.	TGTGCCAGCAGTTTATCCAGCAGGGGTCGATATGGCTACACCTTC	CASSLSSRGRYGYTF
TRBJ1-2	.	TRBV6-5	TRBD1	TGTGCCAGCAGTTCACTTCCGGAAGACAGGGGATATGGCTACACCTTC	CASSSLPEDRGYGYTF
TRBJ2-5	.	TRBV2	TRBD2	TGTGCCAGCAGTGAAGGCCTAGCGGGGGGCTCCCAAGAGACCCAGTACTTC	CASSEGLAGGSQETQYF
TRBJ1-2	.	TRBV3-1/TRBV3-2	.	TGTGCCAGCAGCCGCGAACAGGGTGCTAACTATGGCTACACCTTC	CASSREQGANYGYTF
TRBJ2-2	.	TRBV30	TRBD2	TGTGCCTGGAGTGTACTAGCGGGGGTGTTGACCGGGGAGCTGTTTTTT	CAWSVLAGVLTGELFF
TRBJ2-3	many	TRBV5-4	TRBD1	TGTGCCAGCAGCAAAGGACAGGGAGCAGATACGCAGTATTTT	CASSKGQGADTQYF
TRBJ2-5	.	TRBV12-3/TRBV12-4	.	TGTGCCAGCAGACCGGGGATACAAGAGACCCAGTACTTC	CASRPGIQETQYF
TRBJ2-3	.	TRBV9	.	TGTGCCAGCAGCGCCCTAGCTGGGGGCACAGATACGCAGTATTTT	CASSALAGGTDTQYF
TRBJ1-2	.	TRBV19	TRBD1	TGTGCCAGTAGTATCAGTCCTGGGGGACAGAAAATAACCTATGGCTACACCTTC	CASSISPGGQKITYGYTF
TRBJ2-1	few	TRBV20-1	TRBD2	TGCAGTGCTAGTTCTCTAGCGGGGGGTGAGCAGTTCTTC	CSASSLAGGEQFF
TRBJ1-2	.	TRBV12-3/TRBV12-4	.	TGTGCCAGCAGTTCGAACTACTATGGCTACACCTTC	CASSSNYYGYTF
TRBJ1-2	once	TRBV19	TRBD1	TGTGCCAGTAGTATGACAGGGAGCTATGGCTACACCTTC	CASSMTGSYGYTF
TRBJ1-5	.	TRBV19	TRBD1	TGTGCCAGTAGTACCCCATCCCAGGGGGCCGGCAATCAGCCCCAGCATTTT	CASSTPSQGAGNQPQHF
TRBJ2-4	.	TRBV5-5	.	TGTGCCAGCAGTCCCAGGGCACTAGCCAAAAACATTCAGTACTTC	CASSPRALAKNIQYF
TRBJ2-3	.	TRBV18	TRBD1	TGTGCCAGCTCACCACTGAAGGGGGCCTCCACAGATACGCAGTATTTT	CASSPLKGASTDTQYF
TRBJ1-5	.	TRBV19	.	TGTGCCAGTAGTCCAGGGATCAATCAGCCCCAGCATTTT	CASSPGINQPQHF
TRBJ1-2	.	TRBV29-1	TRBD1	TGCAGCGTTGACGGACAGGAAACTACAGATGGCTACACCTTC	CSVDGQETTDGYTF
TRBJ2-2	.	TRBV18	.	TGTGCCAGCTCACCTGTACAGTTCCTTCGGAACACCGGGGAGCTGTTTTTT	CASSPVQFLRNTGELFF
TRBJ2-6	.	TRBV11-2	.	TGTGCCAGCAGCTCCCAGGGACACCCTTACTCTGGGGCCAACGTCCTGACTTTC	CASSSQGHPYSGANVLTF
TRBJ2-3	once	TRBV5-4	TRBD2	TGTGCCAGCAGCACATATACTAGCGGGGGGGCCTATACGCAGTATTTT	CASSTYTSGGAYTQYF
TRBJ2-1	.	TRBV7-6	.	TGTGCCAGCAGCTTAGCCGTTCCGGGCTCCTACAATGAGCAGTTCTTC	CASSLAVPGSYNEQFF
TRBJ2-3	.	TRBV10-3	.	TGTGCCATCAGGGGGGAGGGGGCAGATACGCAGTATTTT	CAIRGEGADTQYF
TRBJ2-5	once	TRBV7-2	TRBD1	TGTGCCAGCAGCCCGACAGGGCCCCAAGAGACCCAGTACTTC	CASSPTGPQETQYF
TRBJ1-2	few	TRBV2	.	TGTGCCAGCAGACCCGGGGGGGCCGGCTACACCTTC	CASRPGGAGYTF
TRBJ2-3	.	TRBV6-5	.	TGTGCCAGCAGTCTCCGACAGGCGAGAGATACGCAGTATTTT	CASSLRQARDTQYF
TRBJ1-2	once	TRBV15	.	TGTGCCACCAGCAGAGATCCCACAGGGATAGGCGGCTACACCTTC	CATSRDPTGIGGYTF
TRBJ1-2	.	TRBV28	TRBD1	TGTGCCAGCAGCCGGGACAGGGACAACTATGGCTACACCTTC	CASSRDRDNYGYTF
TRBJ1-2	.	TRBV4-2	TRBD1	TGTGCCAGCAGCCAAGACGCCAACAGGGGCACCTATGGCTACACCTTC	CASSQDANRGTYGYTF
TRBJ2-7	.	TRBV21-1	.	TGTGCCAGCGGAGGGGGGCGGGGGAGGAGCTCCTACGAGCAGTACTTC	CASGGGRGRSSYEQYF
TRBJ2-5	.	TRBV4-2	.	TGTGCCAGCAGTCAGCGGGTGGAGACCCAGTACTTC	CASSQRVETQYF
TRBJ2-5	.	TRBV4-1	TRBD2	TGCGCCAGCAGCCAAGGATTCAAACCGGGGGGGCAAGAGACCCAGTACTTC	CASSQGFKPGGQETQYF
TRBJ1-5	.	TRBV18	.	TGTGCCAGCTCACCAGCGCTCAATCAGCCCCAGCATTTT	CASSPALNQPQHF
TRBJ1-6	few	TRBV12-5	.	TGTGCTAGTGGTTTGGAATACTCCGAGGGCCGATATAATTCACCCCTCCACTTT	CASGLEYSEGRYNSPLHF
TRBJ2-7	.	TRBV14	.	TGTGCCAGCAGCCACGGTACCTACGAGCAGTACTTC	CASSHGTYEQYF
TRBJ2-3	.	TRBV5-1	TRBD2	TGCGCCAGCAGCTTGGGCGCGGGGGGGCCAGGAGATACGCAGTATTTT	CASSLGAGGPGDTQYF
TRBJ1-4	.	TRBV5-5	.	TGTGCCAGCAGCTTGGCCAGGGGTCGCGGTGAAAAACTGTTTTTT	CASSLARGRGEKLFF
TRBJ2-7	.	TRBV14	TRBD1	TGTGCCAGCAGCCAAAAGCCCGGGACAGGGATATACGAGCAGTACTTC	CASSQKPGTGIYEQYF
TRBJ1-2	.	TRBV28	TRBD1	TGTGCCAGCAGAAGAAGTGAGACAGGGGGTGGCTACACCTTC	CASRRSETGGGYTF
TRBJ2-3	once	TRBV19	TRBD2	TGTGCCAGTAGTATAGGGGCAGCGGGGGGGCAGGCAGATACGCAGTATTTT	CASSIGAAGGQADTQYF
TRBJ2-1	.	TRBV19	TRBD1	TGTGCCAGTCGGCAGGGGGCGGCCCAATACGTCCATGAGCAGTTCTTC	CASRQGAAQYVHEQFF
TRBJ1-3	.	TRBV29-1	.	TGCAGCGCTTCCAGGGGAACTGGAAACACCATATATTTT	CSASRGTGNTIYF